A selection of T cell receptor beta chains follows, all from one sample in a study of tumor and adjacent non-tumor tissue in lung cancer. MiXCR, run by TCRdb on the multiplex PCR reads, gives a single entry per CDR3 protein. The data hold 100,000 to 150,000 distinct CDR3 sequences, with approximately 71% observed a single time. Material for sequencing was lung tumor tissue. The receptors were sampled from a man aged 30 to 45 with non-small cell lung cancer. CDR3s include the opening cysteine and the closing phenylalanine or tryptophan. D genes are given only for firm matches. Rows give clone size only sometimes, using once, few, many, or a class for an expanded clone.

DNA	CDR3	D	J	V	size
TGCAGTGCTAGAGATCCTGGTAGGGGGGACCAGCCCCAGCATTTT	CSARDPGRGDQPQHF	-	TRBJ1-5	TRBV20-1	many
TGCAGTGCTAGAGATCTTAGGGGCGGGATAGGGTTTTCCAAGCAGTACTTC	CSARDLRGGIGFSKQYF	-	TRBJ2-7	TRBV20-1	-
TGCAGTGCTAAGGGACAGTTGATCTACGAGCAGTACTTC	CSAKGQLIYEQYF	TRBD1	TRBJ2-7	TRBV20-1	many
TGCGCCAGCAGCCAGGGAGTGGGGGGCTCGCCCCCCTACGAGCAGTACTTC	CASSQGVGGSPPYEQYF	-	TRBJ2-7	TRBV4-1	few
TGTGCCAGCAGTTATACAGCGGGGGAGCAGTACTTC	CASSYTAGEQYF	TRBD2	TRBJ2-7	TRBV6-2/TRBV6-3	few
TGTGCCAGCAGCTTATATGCTGGCGCGTTCTACAATGTGCAGTTCTTC	CASSLYAGAFYNVQFF	-	TRBJ2-1	TRBV11-2	-
TGTGCCAGCAGCTCGACGGGGGATGAGCAGTTCTTC	CASSSTGDEQFF	-	TRBJ2-1	TRBV7-9	-
TGTGCCTGGAGAGCGGGACTAGCGGGAGTAGGAGATACGCAGTATTTT	CAWRAGLAGVGDTQYF	TRBD2	TRBJ2-3	TRBV30	many
TGCGCCAGCAGCGTCCGGCCTGGAAACACCATATATTTT	CASSVRPGNTIYF	-	TRBJ1-3	TRBV4-3	-
TGTGCCAGCAGCTCCCCGATGGTGACAGGGAACACCGGGGAGCCGTTTTTT	CASSSPMVTGNTGEPFF	TRBD1	TRBJ2-2	TRBV7-9	-
TGTGCCAGCAGCTTCGGGGGAGCAGAAGAGACCCAGTACTTC	CASSFGGAEETQYF	-	TRBJ2-5	TRBV7-8	few
TGTGCCAGCAGTCTCTCGGGACTATTCAATGAGCACTTCTTC	CASSLSGLFNEHFF	TRBD2	TRBJ2-1	TRBV12-3/TRBV12-4	-
TGTGACAGCAGCTTAGAACGGGCACGGCCTCTCAACGAGCAGTATTTC	CDSSLERARPLNEQYF	-	TRBJ2-7	TRBV11-2	-
TGTGCCATCAGCCTAACCGGGAGCCTCGTCTACGAGCAGTACTTC	CAISLTGSLVYEQYF	-	TRBJ2-7	TRBV7-3	-
TGCGCCAGCAGCTCGACGGGCGCCACCGACAATGAGCAGTTCTTC	CASSSTGATDNEQFF	-	TRBJ2-1	TRBV5-1	few
TGCAGTGTGAAGCGGGGGTCGTCAGATACGCAGTATTTT	CSVKRGSSDTQYF	TRBD2	TRBJ2-3	TRBV20-1	few
TGTGTCAGCAGCCAAATGCTAGGGGGCGGTTCACCGTCCCCCGGGGAGCTGTTTTTT	CVSSQMLGGGSPSPGELFF	TRBD1	TRBJ2-2	TRBV11-1	-
TGCGATGCTCACGGGGTTCTCACAGATACGCAGTATTTT	CDAHGVLTDTQYF	-	TRBJ2-3	TRBV20-1	-
TGTGCCAGCAGTCTTGGGGCATCCCGCTCCTATAATTCACCCCTCCACTTT	CASSLGASRSYNSPLHF	-	TRBJ1-6	TRBV12-3/TRBV12-4	many